The following is a T cell receptor (beta chain) sequence with its context. These data originate in a study of blood T cell repertoires in COVID-19. Study overall: From T cells, B-cell-depleted T cells, or PBMCs came the material, which was cDNA or gDNA.

Authors' data handling: Using reference gene primer amplification, nucleated cell counts were estimated. Assay: immunoSEQ multiplex PCR; the TCRdb copy retains only in-frame clones and omits some. That table is the source of V, J and clone size, and D and trimming were worked out from the DNA. The data contain approximately 350,000 clones, 75% to 90% of them seen just once; the ten biggest clones take up about 4.9%. With 5 bases removed from V and 5 bases from J, the gap between germline ends came to 18 bases. Germline lookup yields CDR1 MGHDK and CDR2 SYGVNS. This CDR3 region has 16 residues. Living in 24 US areas, the participants were between roughly 18 and 90 years of age.

The origin of this receptor is a woman between 45 and 65 years old who had recovered from COVID-19. The V call is TRBV25-1, the J call TRBJ2-2; tentative D call: TRBD1 (6 bases). Sequencing input: PBMCs or T cells enriched from blood (not recorded which). The CDR3 nucleotides are TGTGCCAGCAGTACTCAGACAGGAATTCAAACCGGGGAGCTGTTTTTT. Translated: CASSTQTGIQTGELFF. Drawing the rest from reference TRBV25-1 and TRBJ2-2, the complete variable domain is EADIYQTPRYLVIGTGKKITLECSQTMGHDKMYWYQQDPGMELHLIHYSYGVNSTEKGDLSSESTVSRIRTEHFPLTLESARPSHTSQYLCASSTQTGIQTGELFFGEGSRLTVL.